The 32 T cell receptor beta chains reported below all come from one sample, sequenced in a study of blood T cell repertoires in COVID-19 (TCRdb year 2020). Library preparation employed the immunoSEQ multiplex PCR assay. The clones in this table, taken by TCRdb from immuneACCESS, are in-frame only. Not every clone is retained; where verified, under half of the shortfall comes from an unresolved V gene, and the cause of the rest is unknown. The sample table shows more than 90,000 clones, and more than 75% are seen once. The biggest ten clones account for less than 1.5% of the sample. The material sequenced was peripheral blood. Receptors originate from a man between 35 and 55 years old with acute or convalescent COVID-19.

This chain connects TRBV12-5 to TRBJ1-3, with 7 bases that match TRBD1. Looked up from germline, CDR1 is LGHNT and CDR2 is FRNRAP. This CDR3 region has 12 residues. The J segment lost 2 bases and the V segment lost 9 bases, leaving 1 base of the junction unmatched. The CDR3 DNA reads as TGTGCTAGCAGGGGGACTGGAAACACCATATATTTT. It is translated as CASRGTGNTIYF.

This clone occurred a few times. The rearrangement uses TRBV6-2 or TRBV6-3 and TRBJ1-5; D perhaps matches TRBD1 (6 bases). Trimming took off 0 bases at V and 5 bases at J, with 17 bases between the two ends. Germline-derived CDR1 and CDR2 are MNHEY and SVGEGT. The CDR3 length is 17 residues. The DNA of the CDR3 is TGTGCCAGCAGTTACTCGAGTTTCGGACAGATACATCAGCCCCAGCATTTT. This gives the protein CASSYSSFGQIHQPQHF.

The chain employs TRBV9 and TRBJ2-7; D not resolved. Trimming removed 0 bases at V and 1 base at J, with 8 bases between. CDR3 length: 14 residues. Germline lookup yields CDR1 SGDLS and CDR2 YYNGEE. The CDR3 here is CASSVDDISYEQYF. CDR3 DNA: TGTGCCAGCAGCGTAGATGACATATCCTACGAGCAGTACTTC.

This chain joins TRBV5-1 and TRBJ2-7; 8 nucleotides align to TRBD2. V lost 0 bases to trimming and J lost 6 bases; unmatched junction nucleotides: 8. The CDR3 spans 15 residues. Germline-derived CDR1 and CDR2 are SGHRS and YFSETQ. CDR3 DNA: TGCGCCAGCAGCTTGGCGAGCGGGAGAGGGGGCGAGCAGTACTTC. This translates into CASSLASGRGGEQYF.

The chain carries TRBV28 and TRBJ2-1, with 13 bases identical to TRBD2. Germline CDR1 and CDR2: MDHEN and SYDVKM. The ends lost 7 bases at V and 2 bases at J; junction bases unmatched: 2. CDR3 length: 15 amino acids. The CDR3 bases are TGTGCCAGCAAACTAGCGGGAGGGCCCTACAATGAGCAGTTCTTC. Its translation is CASKLAGGPYNEQFF. The whole variable domain, filled in from reference TRBV28 and TRBJ2-1, reads DVKVTQSSRYLVKRTGEKVFLECVQDMDHENMFWYRQDPGLGLRLIYFSYDVKMKEKGDIPEGYSVSREKKERFSLILESASTNQTSMYLCASKLAGGPYNEQFFGPGTRLTVL.

This clone was seen a handful of times. This chain joins TRBV28 and TRBJ2-7, with 11 bases lining up with TRBD1. J gave up 3 bases and V 4 bases, and 8 bases lay outside the gene matches. Germline V CDR1 and CDR2: MDHEN, SYDVKM. The CDR3 sequence is 16 residues long. CDR3 sequence: CASSSPGQGDLYEQYF. The CDR3 bases are TGTGCCAGCAGTTCCCCGGGACAGGGGGACCTCTACGAGCAGTACTTC.

This clone was observed once. This sequence joins TRBV29-1 and TRBJ2-5; a weak D match, TRBD1 (6 bases). CDR1 is SQVTM, CDR2 ANQGSEA, per germline. Trimming removed 3 bases from V and 1 base from J, with 9 bases in between. The CDR3 loop spans 13 amino acids. The CDR3 reads CSVELDSQETQYF. As DNA, the CDR3 is TGCAGCGTTGAGTTGGACAGCCAAGAGACCCAGTACTTC.

The chain is built from TRBV7-6 and TRBJ2-7, with TRBD2 identical over 15 bases. Germline CDR1 and CDR2: SGHVS and FNYEAQ. CDR3 size: 18 residues. The ends lost 5 bases at V and 4 bases at J; junction bases unmatched: 12. CDR3 protein: CASSLGLAGGPRGYEQYF. The CDR3 coding sequence is TGTGCCAGCAGCCTGGGACTAGCGGGGGGCCCTCGGGGTTACGAGCAGTACTTC.

The rearrangement uses TRBV28 and TRBJ1-2, with 7 bases identical to TRBD1. The CDR3 sequence is 13 residues long. The germline gives CDR1 MDHEN, CDR2 SYDVKM. The ends lost 7 bases at V and 5 bases at J; junction bases unmatched: 7. The CDR3 DNA follows: TGTGCCAGCAACAGAAGGGGGCGATATGGCTACACCTTC. This sequence encodes CASNRRGRYGYTF.

V and J are TRBV4-1 and TRBJ2-1; D is unresolved. V lost 1 base to trimming and J lost 6 bases, with 13 bases between them. This CDR3 region has 15 residues. Germline V gives CDR1 MGHRA, CDR2 YSYEKL. Here the CDR3 reads CASSQGRVMVNEQFF. In DNA form, the CDR3 reads TGCGCCAGCAGCCAAGGACGGGTGATGGTCAATGAGCAGTTCTTC.

The chain links TRBV7-2 to TRBJ2-3; D call uncertain. CDR1 is SGHTA and CDR2 is FQGNSA in the germline V gene. The CDR3 runs 13 residues. V was cut by 5 bases and J by 2 bases, with 8 bases left in between. For the CDR3, the DNA is TGTGCCAGCAGCCCCTCCCTCACAGATACGCAGTATTTT. Protein product: CASSPSLTDTQYF.

The count of this clone is one. CDR3 sequence: CASSGGLWEQFF. CDR3 sequence (DNA): TGTGCCAGTAGCGGGGGGCTGTGGGAGCAGTTCTTC. The V gene is TRBV19, the J gene TRBJ2-1; D might be TRBD2 (7 bases). With 6 bases removed from V and 10 bases from J, the gap between germline ends came to 13 bases. The CDR3 covers 12 residues. The germline gives CDR1 LNHDA, CDR2 SQIVND (reference sequence). The variable domain in full, completed from reference TRBV19 and TRBJ2-1, reads DGGITQSPKYLFRKEGQNVTLSCEQNLNHDAMYWYRQDPGQGLRLIYYSQIVNDFQKGDIAEGYSVSREKKESFPLTVTSAQKNPTAFYLCASSGGLWEQFFGPGTRLTVL.

V and J are TRBV6-1 and TRBJ2-7, with D possibly TRBD2 on 6 matching bases. This CDR3 is 14 amino acids long. CDR1 and CDR2 (germline): MNHNS, SASEGT. The germline V and J ends were trimmed by 0 bases and 6 bases, with 12 bases remaining between them. This CDR3 is CASSEAPTRSEQYF. Here the CDR3 DNA reads TGTGCCAGCAGTGAAGCTCCGACTAGGTCCGAGCAGTACTTC.

V and J are TRBV2 and TRBJ2-7; 9 nucleotides agree with TRBD2. The V gene end was trimmed by 5 bases and the J gene end by 4 bases; junction bases not matched to a gene: 12. This CDR3 region has 16 residues. CDR1 SNHLY and CDR2 FYNNEI come from the germline V gene. CDR3 sequence: CASSYLGRGGEYEQYF. The CDR3 DNA is TGTGCCAGCAGTTACCTCGGGCGGGGGGGAGAATACGAGCAGTACTTC. Together with reference TRBV2 and TRBJ2-7, the CDR3 gives the full variable domain: EPEVTQTPSHQVTQMGQEVILRCVPISNHLYFYWYRQILGQKVEFLVSFYNNEISEKSEIFDDQFSVERPDGSNFTLKIRSTKLEDSAMYFCASSYLGRGGEYEQYFGPGTRLTVT.

The V call is TRBV5-5, the J call TRBJ2-5; a weak D match, TRBD1 (6 bases). CDR1 and CDR2 (germline): SGHKS, YYEKEE (reference sequence). This CDR3 has 15 amino acids. V gave up 0 bases and J gave up 5 bases, with 14 bases separating them. The CDR3 loop reads CASSLGQAWVETQYF. CDR3 nucleotides: TGTGCCAGCAGCTTGGGACAGGCCTGGGTGGAGACCCAGTACTTC.

The gene calls are TRBV5-1 and TRBJ2-7, with 8 bases lining up with TRBD2. This CDR3 contains 17 residues. Germline V CDR1 and CDR2: SGHRS, YFSETQ. Losses at the gene ends were 3 bases for V and 4 bases for J; bases not matched to a gene: 15. CDR3 protein: CASSSEWAGGIGYEQYF. The CDR3, as DNA: TGCGCCAGCAGCTCGGAGTGGGCGGGGGGAATCGGTTACGAGCAGTACTTC.

As regards this clone: It may be a read error: a sequence one base away is much more abundant. The V and J genes are TRBV12-3 or TRBV12-4 and TRBJ2-7; D is uncertain. CDR3 length: 11 residues. V dropped 3 bases and J dropped 3 bases, with 3 bases sitting between them. Here the CDR3 reads CASSFHYEQYF. Here the CDR3 DNA reads TGTGCCAGCAGTTTCCACTACGAGCAGTACTTC.

V gene TRBV28 combines with J gene TRBJ1-3; D gene uncertain. This CDR3 spans 15 amino acids. The germline V and J ends were trimmed by 2 bases and 4 bases, with 12 bases remaining between them. CDR1 is MDHEN and CDR2 is SYDVKM in the germline V gene. CDR3 in amino acids: CASSLGREGGNTIYF. CDR3 in DNA: TGTGCCAGCAGTTTAGGAAGGGAGGGAGGAAACACCATATATTTT.

This CDR3 reads CASSIDQRGNYGYTF. For the CDR3, the DNA is TGTGCCAGTAGTATAGATCAACGGGGTAACTATGGCTACACCTTC. The rearrangement uses TRBV19 and TRBJ1-2; no definite D call. This CDR3 region has 15 residues. The germline V gene encodes CDR1 LNHDA and CDR2 SQIVND (reference sequence). V was clipped by 0 bases and J by 1 base, with 9 bases between them.

This clone turned up a few times. This CDR3 is CASSLSGGHTGELFF. CDR3 sequence (DNA): TGTGCCAGCAGCTTATCGGGAGGGCACACCGGGGAGCTGTTTTTT. The rearrangement joins TRBV7-3 to TRBJ2-2; TRBD2 matches 8 bases. V was pared by 2 bases and J by 3 bases, with 2 bases of the junction left unmatched. Germline assignment: CDR1 SGHTA and CDR2 FQGTGA. This CDR3 has 15 residues.

The gene calls are TRBV6-5 and TRBJ2-3; 8 bases are shared with TRBD2. CDR3 length equals 12 residues. With V trimmed by 7 bases and J by 6 bases, 3 bases remained unmatched. Germline V gene lookup returns CDR1 MNHEY and CDR2 SVGAGI. CDR3: CASTPGGDTQYF. The CDR3, as DNA: TGTGCCAGCACTCCGGGGGGGGATACGCAGTATTTT.

This rearrangement joins TRBV18 to TRBJ2-2; unclear D gene. The CDR3 is 16 amino acids. CDR1 KGHSH and CDR2 LQKENI come from the germline V gene. Trimming shortened V by 2 bases and J by 2 bases, and 12 bases separated the two germline ends. The CDR3 DNA sequence: TGTGCCAGCTCACCAAATCCCACAACCAACACCGGGGAGCTGTTTTTT. Translated, it gives CASSPNPTTNTGELFF. The full variable domain, its missing parts supplied by reference TRBV18 and TRBJ2-2, is NAGVMQNPRHLVRRRGQEARLRCSPMKGHSHVYWYRQLPEEGLKFMVYLQKENIIDESGMPKERFSAEFPKEGPSILRIQQVVRGDSAAYFCASSPNPTTNTGELFFGEGSRLTVL.

The chain carries TRBV3-1 (or the pseudogene TRBV3-2) and TRBJ1-6; 8 nucleotides agree with TRBD1. Germline V gene data show CDR1 as LGHDT and CDR2 as YNNKEL (reference sequence). There are 17 residues in the CDR3. The V and J ends lost 5 bases and 0 bases, in that order; junction bases with no gene match: 6. The CDR3 DNA follows: TGTGCCAGCAGCAAACAGGGGGGGAGCTCCTATAATTCACCCCTCCACTTT. It encodes CASSKQGGSSYNSPLHF.

V usage is TRBV14 and J usage is TRBJ2-7, with 12 bases identical to TRBD1. The CDR3 has 15 residues. Germline values: CDR1 SGHDN, CDR2 FVKESK. The V segment lost 1 base and the J segment 9 bases; nucleotides outside the gene matches: 7. The CDR3, as DNA: TGTGCCAGCAGCCAAGCCCGGGACAGGGGGCTAAGGCAGTACTTC. Protein product: CASSQARDRGLRQYF.

The chain employs TRBV21-1 and TRBJ1-5; TRBD1 reflects the table's D call only, with no check against the DNA. TRBV21-1 is shown as a pseudogene. The CDR3 contains 19 residues. The CDR3 nucleotides are TGTGCCAGCAGCAGAAGACAGGGGGCAGAAGCTTATAGCAATCAGCCCCAGCATTTT. Protein sequence: CASSRRQGAEAYSNQPQHF.

The chain is built from TRBV7-2 and TRBJ1-2, with D hard to call. The germline gives CDR1 SGHTA, CDR2 FQGNSA. CDR3 length: 13 amino acids. Trimming took 1 base from V and 4 from J, leaving 7 bases between them. CDR3: CASSLGRVYGYTF. The CDR3 DNA follows: TGTGCCAGCAGCTTAGGGAGAGTCTATGGCTACACCTTC.

The chain has TRBV6-1 and TRBJ1-4; no definite D call. This CDR3 contains 14 residues. Per the germline V gene, CDR1 is MNHNS and CDR2 is SASEGT. Trimming left V 2 bases short and J 8 bases short, with 12 bases between. In nucleotides, the CDR3 is TGTGCCAGCAGTGAAAGGCCGGGGAAGGAAAAACTGTTTTTT. It codes for CASSERPGKEKLFF.

This chain uses TRBV5-4 with TRBJ1-2; D uncertain. The V gene's germline CDR1 is SGHNT and CDR2 YYREEE (reference sequence). The CDR3 covers 14 residues. Between the trimmed V and J ends, which lost 2 bases and 8 bases, there was a span of 16 bases. This CDR3 is CASSFGRREGGYTF. CDR3 coding DNA: TGTGCCAGCAGCTTTGGTAGGAGGGAAGGCGGCTACACCTTC.

This clone was recorded once. J is TRBJ2-6 and V is TRBV7-3; D perhaps matches TRBD2 (5 bases). Trimming left V 8 bases short and J 4 bases short, with 12 bases between. CDR3 length equals 14 residues. Germline loops: CDR1 SGHTA, CDR2 FQGTGA. The CDR3 DNA sequence: TGTGCCAGCGGCCCCGGGAACGGGGCCAACGTCCTGACTTTC. Its translation: CASGPGNGANVLTF.

The genes are TRBV5-1 and TRBJ1-6, with unresolved D. The CDR3 covers 14 residues. Trimming left V 0 bases short and J 7 bases short, with 8 bases between. Germline lookup yields CDR1 SGHRS and CDR2 YFSETQ. The CDR3 region has the DNA TGCGCCAGCAGCTTGGACAGCGGGAATTCACCCCTCCACTTT. Amino acid sequence: CASSLDSGNSPLHF.

The chain uses TRBV7-2 and TRBJ2-5; 11 bases align to TRBD2. J lost 6 bases, V lost 1 base, and 10 bases had no gene match. The CDR3 contains 17 residues. The germline V gene has CDR1 SGHTA and CDR2 FQGNSA. CDR3 sequence reads: CASSLGVSGRAGKTQYF. The CDR3 bases are TGTGCCAGCAGCTTAGGGGTTAGCGGGAGGGCCGGCAAGACCCAGTACTTC.

This chain uses TRBV18 with TRBJ2-5; 7 bases align to TRBD2. Germline assignment: CDR1 KGHSH and CDR2 LQKENI. After removal of 0 bases from V and 6 bases from J, the junction contained 10 bases not matched to a gene. This CDR3 region has 16 residues. The CDR3 region is CASSPPSSGGVKTQYF. The CDR3 DNA reads as TGTGCCAGCTCACCACCGTCTAGCGGAGGGGTAAAGACCCAGTACTTC.